This TCR beta chain stems from a study of blood T cells in healthy people across ages. Study overall: Per every two T cells, about one barcoded beta molecule was captured by template switching.

Germline trimming cut 2 bases from V and 0 bases from J; bases unmatched to any gene: 7. Germline CDR1 reads LGHDT; CDR2 reads YNNKEL (reference sequence). CDR3 length: 16 residues. Primed by a sample-barcoded 5' primer and a J-beta primer mix, a second PCR proceeded for about 7 to 11 cycles. TCRdb used MiXCR to reprocess the 5' RACE reads, holding one entry per CDR3 protein. This table holds roughly 1 million distinct CDR3 sequences, under 30% found once. These data were also reused for a study on T cells of mothers and their children. In that study: Over 8.5 million reads per mother and approximately 3.2 million per child were obtained.

The V and J genes are TRBV3-1 and TRBJ2-7, with 7 bases aligning to TRBD1. The TCR sequence derives from a girl aged 2 to 9 in good health. The sample consisted of blood. CDR3 sequence reads: CASSQPSTGISYEQYF. CDR3 DNA: TGTGCCAGCAGCCAACCCTCGACAGGGATCTCCTACGAGCAGTACTTC.